Below, 2 T cell receptor beta chains from the same sample are listed, as sequenced in a study of T cell clones after liver transplantation. Only in-frame clones appear in the TCRdb table, and some are missing; sequencing was by immunoSEQ multiplex PCR. The top ten clones hold under 2.5% of a sample with 75,000 to 95,000 clones, 84% of them seen once. The sample was CD4+ T cells from blood, taken 48 months after liver transplant. Every receptor here comes from a human patient who received a liver transplant. Part of the T cells may come from the graft donor.

The chain recombines TRBV28 with TRBJ1-2; possibly TRBD1 for D (5 bases). The CDR3 runs 15 residues. Trimming took off 1 base at V and 3 bases at J, with 12 bases between the two ends. Germline lookup yields CDR1 MDHEN and CDR2 SYDVKM. The CDR3, as DNA: TGTGCCAGCAGTTTATCGGGAATGGGGGACTATGGCTACACCTTC. As protein: CASSLSGMGDYGYTF.

The rearrangement uses TRBV19 and TRBJ2-1; 9 bases are shared with TRBD2. The germline gives CDR1 LNHDA, CDR2 SQIVND (reference sequence). This CDR3 spans 14 amino acids. V shed 3 bases, J shed 9 bases, and the junction held 6 bases outside the gene matches. The CDR3: CASSIGGGAVEQFF. The CDR3 nucleotides read TGTGCCAGTAGTATTGGCGGGGGGGCCGTTGAGCAGTTCTTC.